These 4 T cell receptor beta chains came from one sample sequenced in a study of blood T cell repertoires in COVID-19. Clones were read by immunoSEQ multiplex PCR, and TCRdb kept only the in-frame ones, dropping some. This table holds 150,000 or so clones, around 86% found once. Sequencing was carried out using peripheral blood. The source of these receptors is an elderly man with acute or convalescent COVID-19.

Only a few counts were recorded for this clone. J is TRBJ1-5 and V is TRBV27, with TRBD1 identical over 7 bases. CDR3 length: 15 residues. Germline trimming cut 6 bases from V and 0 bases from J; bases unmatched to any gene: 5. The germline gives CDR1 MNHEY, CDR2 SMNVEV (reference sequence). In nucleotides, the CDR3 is TGTGCCAGCAGATCGGGACAGATTAGCAATCAGCCCCAGCATTTT. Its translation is CASRSGQISNQPQHF.

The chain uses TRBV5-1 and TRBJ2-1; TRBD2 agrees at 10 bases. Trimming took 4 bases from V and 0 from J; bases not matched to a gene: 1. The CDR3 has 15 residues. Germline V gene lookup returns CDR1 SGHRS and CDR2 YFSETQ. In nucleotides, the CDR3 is TGCGCCAGCAGCCCTAGCGGGAGCTCCTACAATGAGCAGTTCTTC. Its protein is CASSPSGSSYNEQFF. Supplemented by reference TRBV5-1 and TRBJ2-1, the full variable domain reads KAGVTQTPRYLIKTRGQQVTLSCSPISGHRSVSWYQQTPGQGLQFLFEYFSETQRNKGNFPGRFSGRQFSNSRSEMNVSTLELGDSALYLCASSPSGSSYNEQFFGPGTRLTVL.

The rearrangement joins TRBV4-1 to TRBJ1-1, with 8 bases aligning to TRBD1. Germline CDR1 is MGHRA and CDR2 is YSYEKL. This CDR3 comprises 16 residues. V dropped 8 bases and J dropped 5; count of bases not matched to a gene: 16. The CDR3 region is CASEPRGIRQGTEAFF. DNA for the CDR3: TGCGCCAGCGAGCCAAGAGGAATACGACAGGGGACTGAAGCTTTCTTT.

CDR3 in amino acids: CASSTGTGGGETQYF. The CDR3 region has the DNA TGTGCCAGCAGCACAGGGACAGGGGGCGGGGAGACCCAGTACTTC. This sequence joins TRBV5-6 and TRBJ2-5, with 12 nucleotides matching TRBD1. Losses at the gene ends were 4 bases for V and 5 bases for J; bases not matched to a gene: 6. There are 15 residues in the CDR3. Germline CDR1 reads SGHDT; CDR2 reads YYEEEE.